The entry below gives a single T cell receptor (beta chain) sequence along with its context. Measured with immunoSEQ multiplex PCR; TCRdb has only the in-frame clones, and not every one. Among 600,000 or so clones, about 95% were seen once, and the ten largest hold approximately 0.12%. The data belong to a study of shared clonotypes between healthy human individuals. Terminally differentiated effector memory CD45RA+ cells were left out of the naive CD8 fraction, which was CD45RO-negative and positively selected for CCR7. The CDR3 length is 14 residues. V lost 4 bases, J lost 3 bases, and 13 bases lay in between. The germline gives CDR1 WSHSY, CDR2 SAAADI.

The sample consisted of naive CD8+ T cells sorted from blood. This rearrangement joins TRBV10-2 to TRBJ2-7; D ambiguous. This receptor was obtained from a woman aged 25 to 39 in good health. CDR3 bases: TGCGCCAGCAGTGGGGCTACAATACACTACGAGCAGTACTTC. Its protein is CASSGATIHYEQYF.